This entry describes one TCR beta chain. Its antigen remains unknown. Looked up from germline, CDR1 is SGHRS and CDR2 is YFSETQ. This CDR3 is 16 amino acids long. Between the trimmed V and J ends, which lost 0 bases and 0 bases, there was a span of 9 bases. The sample comes from a study of shared clonotypes between healthy human individuals. Naive CD8 cells lacked CD45RO, underwent positive selection for CCR7 and left out terminally differentiated effector memory CD45RA+ cells. Study findings and constraints: Among non-shared clonotypes, generation probabilities were lower than among those shared by all four donors. An effect of sequencing depth on clonotype sharing among donors was expected.

Sorted-subset replicate PCR reactions contained roughly 190 ng DNA, corresponding to about 30,000 T cell genomes. Measured with immunoSEQ multiplex PCR; TCRdb has only the in-frame clones, and not every one. The table lists around 550,000 clones, about 95% of them singletons. The clonotype originates from a woman aged 25 to 45 in good health. The V gene is TRBV5-1, the J gene TRBJ2-2; D is ambiguous. The sample consisted of naive CD8+ T cells sorted from blood. The CDR3 bases are TGCGCCAGCAGCTTGGAGGCCACCTCGAACACCGGGGAGCTGTTTTTT. Its translation is CASSLEATSNTGELFF.